Listed below are T cell receptor beta chains from one sample, sequenced in a study of shared clonotypes between healthy human individuals. The method was immunoSEQ multiplex PCR; TCRdb's version includes in-frame clones alone and lacks a portion of them. This table holds roughly 590,000 clones, around 95% found once. The specimen sequenced was naive CD8+ T cells sorted from blood. The receptors originated from a woman under 40 in good health. CDR3s include the opening cysteine and the closing phenylalanine or tryptophan. Fields, in order: clone size, V gene, D gene, J gene, CDR3 DNA, CDR3 protein. D genes are given only for firm matches. The size of a clone is reported for some rows only, either as once, few or many, or as a class for expanded clones.

size: .; V: TRBV28; D: .; J: TRBJ2-2; DNA: TGTGCCAGCAGTTGGGGCGGGGAGCTGTTTTTT; CDR3: CASSWGGELFF
size: .; V: TRBV11-2; D: TRBD1; J: TRBJ2-2; DNA: TGTGCCAGCAGCGGCCCGACAGGGGCCGGGGAGCTGTTTTTT; CDR3: CASSGPTGAGELFF
size: .; V: TRBV2; D: .; J: TRBJ2-7; DNA: TGTGCCAGCCAAAGAGGGACTGATAGACTGCTCTACGAGCAGTACTTC; CDR3: CASQRGTDRLLYEQYF
size: .; V: TRBV28; D: TRBD2; J: TRBJ2-7; DNA: TGTGCCAGCAGTGGGGGACATAGCGGGAGGGAATTCTACGAGCAGTACTTC; CDR3: CASSGGHSGREFYEQYF
size: .; V: TRBV7-9; D: .; J: TRBJ1-4; DNA: TGTGCCAGCAGCTTTGGTCCTGCAACTAATGAAAAACTGTTTTTT; CDR3: CASSFGPATNEKLFF
size: .; V: TRBV9; D: .; J: TRBJ2-4; DNA: TGTGCCAGCAGCCCCCTCAACGGGCTTCGAAACATTCAGTACTTC; CDR3: CASSPLNGLRNIQYF
size: .; V: TRBV4-1; D: TRBD2; J: TRBJ2-7; DNA: TGCGCCAGCAGGGGGACTAGCGGTTACGAGCAGTACTTC; CDR3: CASRGTSGYEQYF
size: .; V: TRBV10-1; D: TRBD1; J: TRBJ2-7; DNA: TGCGCCAGCTCCCAAAACCGGGACAGGCCCTACGAGCAGTACTTC; CDR3: CASSQNRDRPYEQYF
size: .; V: TRBV4-2; D: .; J: TRBJ2-1; DNA: TGTGCCAGCAGCCCACTGCTCTACAATGAGCAGTTCTTC; CDR3: CASSPLLYNEQFF
size: .; V: TRBV7-8; D: TRBD2; J: TRBJ2-3; DNA: TGTGCCAGCAGCTTAGTGGCGGGAGCTACAGATACGCAGTATTTT; CDR3: CASSLVAGATDTQYF
size: .; V: TRBV5-6; D: TRBD2; J: TRBJ2-7; DNA: TGTGCCAGCAGCTTGTCGCCAGCGGGGGGGATCTACGAGCAGTACTTC; CDR3: CASSLSPAGGIYEQYF
size: .; V: TRBV19; D: TRBD2; J: TRBJ2-1; DNA: TGTGCCAGTAGTACGGGACTAGCGGGACCCTACAATGAGCAGTTCTTC; CDR3: CASSTGLAGPYNEQFF
size: .; V: TRBV13; D: .; J: TRBJ2-2; DNA: TGTGCCAGCAGCTTACGGACAGAGAACACCGGGGAGCTGTTTTTT; CDR3: CASSLRTENTGELFF
size: .; V: TRBV10-3; D: .; J: TRBJ2-3; DNA: TGTGCCATCAGTGGGGAGAGCGTAGCTCGCACAGATACGCAGTATTTT; CDR3: CAISGESVARTDTQYF
size: .; V: TRBV7-9; D: TRBD1; J: TRBJ2-4; DNA: TGTGCCAGCAGCCTAGAGGACAGGATTTACATTCAGTACTTC; CDR3: CASSLEDRIYIQYF
size: .; V: TRBV2; D: .; J: TRBJ2-1; DNA: TGTGCAGACAGCAGGAACTACAATGAGCAGTTCTTC; CDR3: CADSRNYNEQFF
size: once; V: TRBV23-1; D: .; J: TRBJ2-7; DNA: TGCGCCAGCAGTCCCCGGGACGGACGCCCAAGCTCCTACGAGCAGTACTTC; CDR3: CASSPRDGRPSSYEQYF
size: .; V: TRBV7-8; D: .; J: TRBJ2-7; DNA: TGTGCCAGCAGCTTCGATCCTTCCTTCTCATTAGACGAGCAGTACTTC; CDR3: CASSFDPSFSLDEQYF
size: .; V: TRBV15; D: .; J: TRBJ2-7; DNA: TGTGCCACCAGCTCTCGGACCCTCACCGGGAACGAGCAGTACTTC; CDR3: CATSSRTLTGNEQYF
size: .; V: TRBV7-8; D: .; J: TRBJ2-5; DNA: TGTGCCAGCAGCTTAGGACCGCAGAGACAAGAGACCCAGTACTTC; CDR3: CASSLGPQRQETQYF
size: .; V: TRBV18; D: TRBD2; J: TRBJ2-1; DNA: TGTGCCAGCTCACCTCTGGGCGGGAGGCAGTATCCCGATTACAATGAGCAGTTCTTC; CDR3: CASSPLGGRQYPDYNEQFF
size: .; V: TRBV7-9; D: TRBD2; J: TRBJ2-1; DNA: TGTGCCAGCAGTCAGGGGCTAGCGGGAAACAATGAGCAGTTCTTC; CDR3: CASSQGLAGNNEQFF
size: .; V: TRBV29-1; D: TRBD2; J: TRBJ2-3; DNA: TGCAGCACCATACTAGCGGGAGGCACAGATACGCAGTATTTT; CDR3: CSTILAGGTDTQYF
size: .; V: TRBV7-9; D: TRBD1; J: TRBJ1-4; DNA: TGTGCCAGCAGCTCCCCGACGGGACAGGGGAATGAAAAACTGTTTTTT; CDR3: CASSSPTGQGNEKLFF
size: .; V: TRBV27; D: .; J: TRBJ2-5; DNA: TGTGCCAGCAGTTTATCCACGTGGGAGACCCAGTACTTC; CDR3: CASSLSTWETQYF
size: .; V: TRBV19; D: TRBD1; J: TRBJ2-7; DNA: TGTGCCTCAAGCCGGGACAGGGATTCCCACGAGCAGTACTTC; CDR3: CASSRDRDSHEQYF
size: .; V: TRBV10-2; D: TRBD2; J: TRBJ2-1; DNA: TGCGCCAGCGGGGGGTTGGCTAGCGGGGGCAATGAGCAGTTCTTC; CDR3: CASGGLASGGNEQFF
size: .; V: TRBV2; D: TRBD2; J: TRBJ2-7; DNA: TGTGCCAGCAGTGAAGGGTGGCTAGCGGGAGGTAAGGGTACCTACGAGCAGTACTTC; CDR3: CASSEGWLAGGKGTYEQYF
size: .; V: TRBV9; D: TRBD1; J: TRBJ2-7; DNA: TGTGCCAGCAGCGCTTCAGGGACAGGATCTGCCTACGAGCAGTACTTC; CDR3: CASSASGTGSAYEQYF
size: .; V: TRBV18; D: .; J: TRBJ2-7; DNA: TGTGCCAGCTCAGGCGACAGCCCCTACGAGCAGTACTTC; CDR3: CASSGDSPYEQYF
size: .; V: TRBV5-6; D: TRBD1; J: TRBJ2-7; DNA: TGTGCCAGCAGCCCCGGGACAGCCGAGCAGTACTTC; CDR3: CASSPGTAEQYF
size: .; V: TRBV13; D: TRBD1; J: TRBJ1-1; DNA: TGTGCCAGCAGCTTAGAAGGGGGGACAGGACCCCGGTGGGCTGAAGCTTTCTTT; CDR3: CASSLEGGTGPRWAEAFF
size: .; V: TRBV13; D: TRBD2; J: TRBJ2-5; DNA: TGTGCCAGCAGCTTCATAGCGGGAGGGCCTTCGGAGACCCAGTACTTC; CDR3: CASSFIAGGPSETQYF
size: .; V: TRBV7-8; D: TRBD2; J: TRBJ2-1; DNA: TGTGCCAGCAGCTCAAACCTAGCGGGAGGCGAAGAAAGCTCCTACAATGAGCAGTTCTTC; CDR3: CASSSNLAGGEESSYNEQFF
size: .; V: TRBV7-6; D: TRBD2; J: TRBJ2-7; DNA: TGTGCCAGCAGCTTAGGTGGACTAGCGGATATATTCTACGAGCAGTACTTC; CDR3: CASSLGGLADIFYEQYF
size: .; V: TRBV19; D: TRBD2; J: TRBJ2-7; DNA: TGTGCCAGTAGTATTCCAGGGACTATAGGCGAGCAGTACTTC; CDR3: CASSIPGTIGEQYF
size: .; V: TRBV6-1; D: .; J: TRBJ2-2; DNA: TGTGCCAGCAGCCACAAGACCGCCCCCGGGGAGCTGTTTTTT; CDR3: CASSHKTAPGELFF
size: .; V: TRBV27; D: TRBD1; J: TRBJ1-2; DNA: TGTGCCAGCAGTTCGCCCTTGGCAGGGGGCGCAAGCGGCTACACCTTC; CDR3: CASSSPLAGGASGYTF
size: .; V: TRBV28; D: .; J: TRBJ2-1; DNA: TGTGCCAGCAGTTTCCTGGTGAGCTCCTACAATGAGCAGTTCTTC; CDR3: CASSFLVSSYNEQFF
size: .; V: TRBV27; D: TRBD2; J: TRBJ2-7; DNA: TGTGCCAGCAGTGTCATCGGGGGGTCCTACGAGCAGTACTTC; CDR3: CASSVIGGSYEQYF
size: few; V: TRBV4-1; D: TRBD1; J: TRBJ1-5; DNA: TGCGCCAGCAGCGGACAGGGGAATCAGCCCCAGCATTTT; CDR3: CASSGQGNQPQHF
size: .; V: TRBV13; D: .; J: TRBJ2-1; DNA: TGTGCCAGCAGCCGCATGTCGGAGTACAATGAGCAGTTCTTC; CDR3: CASSRMSEYNEQFF
size: .; V: TRBV9; D: .; J: TRBJ1-3; DNA: TGTGCCAGCAGCGTAGAGGGGGTTACTGGAAACACCATATATTTT; CDR3: CASSVEGVTGNTIYF
size: .; V: TRBV19; D: .; J: TRBJ2-7; DNA: TGTGCCAGTAGTATACTACTCGGGCAAGACGAGTACTTC; CDR3: CASSILLGQDEYF
size: .; V: TRBV4-1; D: .; J: TRBJ2-3; DNA: TGCGCCAGCAGCCAAGATCAGGCCCGGCCGGGCACAGATACGCAGTATTTT; CDR3: CASSQDQARPGTDTQYF
size: .; V: TRBV5-1; D: .; J: TRBJ2-2; DNA: TGCGCCAGCAGCTTGCCAGGCGAGGGGGAGCTGTTTTTT; CDR3: CASSLPGEGELFF
size: .; V: TRBV29-1; D: .; J: TRBJ2-1; DNA: TGCAGCGCAAACTACAATGAGCAGTTCTTC; CDR3: CSANYNEQFF
size: once; V: TRBV11-2; D: TRBD2; J: TRBJ2-1; DNA: TGTGCCAGCAGCTTCCAGGACGGGACTAGTGCCTACAATGAGCAGTTCTTC; CDR3: CASSFQDGTSAYNEQFF
size: .; V: TRBV10-1; D: TRBD2; J: TRBJ2-7; DNA: TGCGCCAGCAGACACCTTAGCGGGATGAGCTACGAGCAGTACTTC; CDR3: CASRHLSGMSYEQYF
size: once; V: TRBV7-2; D: .; J: TRBJ2-1; DNA: TGTGCCAGCAGCCGGGGTTGGTCGAAGACCAGTGAGCAGTTCTTC; CDR3: CASSRGWSKTSEQFF
size: .; V: TRBV7-9; D: .; J: TRBJ1-1; DNA: TGTGCCAGCAGCTTATCCTTGGGCACTGAAGCTTTCTTT; CDR3: CASSLSLGTEAFF
size: .; V: TRBV4-1; D: .; J: TRBJ2-2; DNA: TGCGCCAGCAGCCAACGGGGGGAGCTGTTTTTT; CDR3: CASSQRGELFF
size: .; V: TRBV28; D: .; J: TRBJ2-7; DNA: TGTGCCAGCAGTCCCTTCATCGAGCAGTACTTC; CDR3: CASSPFIEQYF
size: .; V: TRBV28; D: TRBD2; J: TRBJ2-3; DNA: TGTGCCAGCAGGGGGACCGGGACTAGCGGGACTGTTGACACAGATACGCAGTATTTT; CDR3: CASRGTGTSGTVDTDTQYF